One and the same sample provided the 10 T cell receptor beta chains below, sequenced in a study of shared T cell receptors in the human thymus. Method: immunoSEQ multiplex PCR; TCRdb's copy keeps in-frame clones and lacks some. The data contain approximately 730,000 clones, approximately 85% of them seen just once; the ten biggest clones take up approximately 0.01%. In addition, the sample was reused for a study of human thymus T cells.

Sequencing was done on a sample of thymocytes. The receptors originated from a girl younger than two with a congenital heart defect.

For the CDR3, the DNA is TGTGCCAGCAGTTACGGTGGACAGGGTGGATCACCCCTCCACTTT. This gives the protein CASSYGGQGGSPLHF. V gene TRBV6-5 combines with J gene TRBJ1-6; TRBD1 aligns across 8 bases. The CDR3 extends over 15 amino acids. J was trimmed by 10 bases and V by 2 bases; bases with no gene match: 7. Germline V CDR1 and CDR2: MNHEY, SVGAGI.

This chain connects TRBV2 to TRBJ2-2; D gene ambiguous. CDR1 and CDR2 (germline): SNHLY, FYNNEI. Between the trimmed V and J ends, which lost 5 bases and 1 base, there was a span of 5 bases. There are 13 residues in the CDR3. The CDR3 loop reads CASSPGNTGELFF. CDR3 bases: TGTGCCAGCAGTCCGGGGAACACCGGGGAGCTGTTTTTT.

This chain connects TRBV4-1 to TRBJ2-7; a possible D gene is TRBD1 (5 bases). V gave up 1 base and J gave up 2 bases, with 12 bases separating them. Looked up from germline, CDR1 is MGHRA and CDR2 is YSYEKL. This CDR3 has 15 amino acids. The CDR3 reads CASSQVGPAPYEQYF. CDR3 nucleotide sequence: TGCGCCAGCAGCCAAGTGGGGCCGGCCCCCTACGAGCAGTACTTC.

The chain uses TRBV6-1 and TRBJ1-2; 7 bases line up with TRBD1. CDR3 size: 19 residues. The germline CDR1 and CDR2 sequences are MNHNS and SASEGT. V lost 2 bases, J lost 7 bases, and 22 bases stayed unmatched. CDR3 nucleotide sequence: TGTGCCAGCAGTGAACCCCTAGGTACCACGGGACAGAAGACAGGTGGCTACACCTTC. Its translation: CASSEPLGTTGQKTGGYTF.

This chain links TRBV18 with TRBJ2-7, with 9 bases matching TRBD2. Germline CDR1 and CDR2: KGHSH and LQKENI. This CDR3 is built from 16 residues. The junction had 5 bases not matched to a gene; V was cut back by 0 bases and J by 2 bases. CDR3 sequence: CASSPPRTSDPYEQYF. The CDR3 region has the DNA TGTGCCAGCTCACCACCGAGGACTAGCGACCCCTACGAGCAGTACTTC.

This chain connects TRBV7-8 to TRBJ1-3; D unresolved. This CDR3 comprises 16 residues. V was clipped by 1 base and J by 1 base, with 11 bases between them. CDR1 is SGHVS, CDR2 FQNEAQ, per germline. CDR3 nucleotides: TGTGCCAGCAGCTTAGGCGGTGTGAGGTCTGGAAACACCATATATTTT. It codes for CASSLGGVRSGNTIYF.

The chain carries TRBV14 and TRBJ2-3; D is ambiguous. Germline CDR1 SGHDN, CDR2 FVKESK. The CDR3 covers 17 residues. V was clipped by 4 bases and J by 2 bases, with 19 bases between them. CDR3 sequence (DNA): TGTGCCAGCAGCCCTAGACCCAAGTCGGCCTACACAGATACGCAGTATTTT. Translated, it gives CASSPRPKSAYTDTQYF.

The V call is TRBV6-5, the J call TRBJ1-1, with D hard to call. V was cut by 3 bases and J by 1 base, with 12 bases left in between. The CDR3 has 15 residues. Germline V gene sequence: CDR1 MNHEY, CDR2 SVGAGI. The CDR3 region is CASSYLGEWNTEAFF. The CDR3 nucleotides read TGTGCCAGCAGTTATTTGGGAGAATGGAACACTGAAGCTTTCTTT.

V and J are TRBV4-3 and TRBJ2-7, with D unresolved. Looked up from germline, CDR1 is LGHNA and CDR2 is YSLEER. The CDR3 runs 12 residues. V gave up 0 bases and J gave up 10 bases, with 10 bases separating them. CDR3 residues: CASSQDRRFQYF. CDR3 coding DNA: TGCGCCAGCAGCCAAGATCGCCGGTTTCAGTACTTC.

V and J are TRBV4-3 and TRBJ1-2, with 9 positions matching TRBD1. The germline gives CDR1 LGHNA, CDR2 YSLEER. The CDR3 is 15 residues long. Trimming cost V 0 bases and J 8 bases; bases outside gene matches: 7. CDR3 coding DNA: TGCGCCAGCAGCCAAGATTTGCGGGACAGGGAAGGCTACACCTTC. Its translation: CASSQDLRDREGYTF.